This T cell receptor beta chain was captured by sequencing in a study of blood T cell repertoires in COVID-19. This CDR3 contains 14 residues. V gave up 3 bases and J gave up 6 bases; unmatched junction bases: 6. Germline V gene lookup returns CDR1 SGHDN and CDR2 FVKESK. TCRdb's copy holds only in-frame clones and misses some; the assay was immunoSEQ multiplex PCR. The repertoire has a few hundred thousand clones, 80% to 90% of them found once; the top ten carry approximately 1%. The chain employs TRBV14 and TRBJ1-1, with 8 positions matching TRBD1. Material for sequencing was PBMCs or T cells enriched from blood (not recorded which). This receptor was identified in a young man who had recovered from COVID-19. CDR3 bases: TGTGCCAGCAGCCAGACAGGGGCGGAGGCTGAAGCTTTCTTT. It codes for CASSQTGAEAEAFF.